Sequencing of this T cell receptor beta chain was carried out in a study of regulatory T cells in long-lasting Graves disease. About the study: The term persistent Graves' disease signified upward of 5 years on antithyroid drugs with positive TSH receptor antibodies. Findings and limits, study-wide: Persistent Graves' patients had lower TCR diversity than newly diagnosed ones. TRBV28, TRBJ1-2 and TRBJ2-5 were favored in persistent disease.

This sample's time point: persistent/refractory GD, antithyroid drugs over 5 years with positive TRAb. Scientists built the TCR library using RNA that was extracted from PBMCs. The authors drew patients from an endocrinology department in Xi'an, China. This clonotype was recorded at least ten times. Its antigen is unidentified. The TCR beta library used iRepertoire HTBI primers with Arm-PCR amplification of CDR3. TCRdb re-called the multiplex PCR reads through MiXCR, storing one row per CDR3 protein. The sample includes roughly 300,000 distinct CDR3 sequences, about 20% of them seen just once. V lost 2 bases to trimming and J lost 3 bases, with 7 bases between them. This CDR3 region has 14 residues.

The sample consisted of peripheral blood mononuclear cells (PBMCs), taken when the disease was refractory, from a patient treated with antithyroid drugs. The sequence was collected from a female donor with Graves disease. J is TRBJ1-4 and V is TRBV12-3 or TRBV12-4; no firm D call. The CDR3 spells CASSLLGSNEKLFF. In DNA form, the CDR3 reads TGTGCCAGCAGTTTATTGGGGTCTAATGAAAAACTGTTTTTT.